The source of this T cell receptor (beta chain) is a study of T-cell memory formation after mild COVID-19. Study-level background: The two donors had largely donor-specific TCR clusters.

There are a few counts of this clonotype. Using its own MiXCR run on the 5' RACE reads, TCRdb lists one record per CDR3 protein. The sample shows roughly 450,000 distinct CDR3 sequences, around 17% of them seen only once. The CDR3 covers 12 residues. V was clipped by 5 bases and J by 8 bases, with 9 bases between them. Germline CDR1 and CDR2: SGHTA and FQGTGA. The chain combines TRBV7-3 with TRBJ2-2; D unclear. This receptor was identified in a man aged 18 to 30 who had mild COVID-19 (a few samples of this study predate the infection). Cell type and time point are not known. Sequencing was performed on PBMCs or a T cell subset sorted from them (not recorded which). CDR3 in amino acids: CASSLGQGELFF. The CDR3 coding sequence is TGTGCCAGCAGCCTAGGTCAGGGGGAGCTGTTTTTT.